These T cell receptor beta chains were read from a single sample in a study of cytomegalovirus exposure and HLA in healthy donors. TCRdb's copy holds only in-frame clones and misses some; the assay was immunoSEQ multiplex PCR. Here the sample spans roughly 330,000 clones, roughly 87% being singletons. The sequenced material came from PBMCs. The receptors originated from a woman in her twenties or thirties in good health and CMV-seropositive. Both conserved end residues are part of each CDR3. The D gene is left open where the match is weak.

v_call	d_call	cdr3_aa
TRBV6-4	-	CASSEGSTDTQYF
TRBV6-1	-	CASRGMNTEAFF
TRBV7-7	TRBD2	CASSTYSSGGKETQYF
TRBV27	TRBD2	CASSWASGTNEQFF
TRBV7-9	-	CASSPKAQGINYGYTF
TRBV7-3	-	CASSPQISGELFF
TRBV11-3	TRBD2	CASSASGRADTQYF
TRBV7-9	TRBD1	CASSLATGYLNYGYTF
TRBV4-1	-	CASSQPGIREYTF
TRBV27	TRBD2	CASSPGLAGVFNEQFF
TRBV9	TRBD2	CASSVVPGGIGGELFF
TRBV6-4	TRBD2	CASRLTSGALEQYF
TRBV29-1	-	CSVEPYNTEAFF
TRBV4-1	-	CASSQDPGQETQYF
TRBV11-2	TRBD2	CASSLGEGQSIQYF
TRBV9	-	CASSASPSVLNTEAFF
TRBV5-3	-	CASSFEAGNTEAFF
TRBV28	-	CASSQTANQETQYF
TRBV13	TRBD1	CASSFGTDYNEQFF
TRBV14	-	CASSQDGNGYGYTF
TRBV25-1	-	CARGLPGLLAFF
TRBV30	-	CAWRGDTQYF
TRBV9	TRBD1	CASSAGTAPRNEQFF
TRBV7-7	TRBD2	CASSLAISGMGNEQFF
TRBV9	-	CASSGGINQPQHF
TRBV28	-	CASSLKGKWSPLHF
TRBV4-3	-	CASSQTGTEAFF
TRBV6-5	-	CASSLGLEQYF
TRBV28	-	CASSMGADSGANVLTF
TRBV5-1	TRBD1	CASSRYRGDNEQFF
TRBV7-9	-	CASSLLEGGYTF
TRBV5-1	TRBD1	CASSSGQAYGYTF
TRBV7-3	-	CASSLSSGANVLTF
TRBV9	-	CASSVDSAYEQYF
TRBV28	TRBD1	CASNQGGAVNQPQHF
TRBV9	-	CASSVSVESNEQFF
TRBV25-1	-	CASSEPTDYQPQHF
TRBV30	-	CASHDRAVTTYNEQFF
TRBV25-1	-	CASSPGQLMNTEAFF
TRBV7-2	-	CASSPSGGVSNQPQHF
TRBV5-6	TRBD1	CASSVTGGGHYGYTF
TRBV5-4	-	CASSPITPTSRSNEQFF
TRBV28	-	CASSRLTGELFF
TRBV10-3	TRBD2	CAISRLADQETQYF
TRBV6-5	-	CASSYRNTEAFF